This is a list of T cell receptor beta chains from one sample in a study of CD8 T cells in ankylosing spondylitis. TCRdb re-called the 5' RACE reads through MiXCR, storing one row per CDR3 protein. This sample has about 700,000 distinct CDR3 sequences; around 19% occur once, and the top ten carry around 20%. The sequencing input was blood, either unsorted or a sorted T cell fraction (not recorded which). These receptors all come from a male donor with ankylosing spondylitis. CDR3s include the opening cysteine and the closing phenylalanine or tryptophan. The D gene is left open where the match is weak. Clone size is stated in some rows and not others, as once, few, many or a class when expanded.

>-|TRBJ2-7|TRBD2|15|TRBV9
CASSVDSASGGEQYF
TGTGCCAGCAGCGTAGATAGCGCTAGCGGTGGCGAGCAGTACTTC
>-|TRBJ1-5|-|15|TRBV4-2
CASSQDRGFGSPQHF
TGTGCCAGCAGCCAAGATCGAGGGTTTGGGAGTCCCCAGCATTTT
>-|TRBJ2-7|TRBD1|15|TRBV2
CASTLGQGASYEQYF
TGTGCCAGCACCCTGGGACAGGGAGCCTCCTACGAGCAGTACTTC
>few|TRBJ2-5|-|13|TRBV15
CATSTEGRETQYF
TGTGCCACCAGCACGGAGGGCCGAGAGACCCAGTACTTC
>many|TRBJ2-1|TRBD2|15|TRBV20-1
CSALDVTSAYNEQFF
TGCAGTGCTCTCGACGTGACTAGCGCGTACAATGAGCAGTTCTTC
>few|TRBJ2-6|-|16|TRBV5-1
CASSLGQTSWANVLTF
TGCGCCAGCAGCTTGGGACAGACTAGTTGGGCCAACGTCCTGACTTTC
>-|TRBJ2-7|TRBD1|16|TRBV12-3/TRBV12-4
CASSSTGSGSSYEQYF
TGTGCCAGCAGCTCGACAGGGTCGGGATCCTCCTACGAGCAGTACTTC
>few|TRBJ2-1|TRBD2|15|TRBV20-1
CSAFTGGGAGNEQFF
TGCAGTGCTTTTACGGGAGGGGGGGCCGGCAATGAGCAGTTCTTC
>few|TRBJ2-5|-|13|TRBV2
CASSEAFLETQYF
TGTGCCAGCAGTGAAGCCTTCCTGGAGACCCAGTACTTC
>few|TRBJ2-5|-|15|TRBV7-2
CASSLDLGWQETQYF
TGTGCCAGCAGCTTAGATCTAGGGTGGCAAGAGACCCAGTACTTC
>many|TRBJ2-5|TRBD1|16|TRBV5-1
CASTGGTGGYQETQYF
TGCGCCAGCACCGGGGGGACAGGGGGCTACCAAGAGACCCAGTACTTC
>few|TRBJ2-1|TRBD2|16|TRBV20-1
CSARDFVTSGIHEQFF
TGCAGTGCTAGAGATTTCGTGACTAGCGGGATCCATGAGCAGTTCTTC
>few|TRBJ2-1|-|17|TRBV20-1
CSARTPGGYTMVNEQFF
TGCAGTGCTCGGACGCCAGGCGGCTATACAATGGTCAATGAGCAGTTCTTC
>-|TRBJ2-5|-|16|TRBV4-1
CASSQGAGLSQETQYF
TGCGCCAGCAGCCAAGGGGCAGGGCTATCCCAAGAGACCCAGTACTTC
>many|TRBJ2-1|TRBD2|17|TRBV5-1
CASRLAGGAQSYNEQFF
TGCGCCAGCAGACTAGCGGGAGGCGCCCAGTCCTACAATGAGCAGTTCTTC
>-|TRBJ2-3|-|17|TRBV24-1
CSTSDSRGSGFTDTQYF
TGTTCCACCAGTGATTCGCGAGGTTCTGGCTTCACAGATACGCAGTATTTT
>few|TRBJ2-7|-|13|TRBV7-2
CASSLGNIYEQYF
TGTGCCAGCAGCTTAGGGAATATCTACGAGCAGTACTTC
>few|TRBJ2-2|-|10|TRBV29-1
CSVYTGELFF
TGCAGCGTTTACACCGGGGAGCTGTTTTTT
>few|TRBJ1-1|-|17|TRBV5-1
CASSLGPGTFMNTEAFF
TGCGCCAGCAGCTTGGGTCCCGGGACGTTTATGAACACTGAAGCTTTCTTT
>many|TRBJ2-2|TRBD2|16|TRBV12-3/TRBV12-4
CASSLGGGARTGELFF
TGTGCCAGCAGTTTAGGCGGGGGGGCCAGGACCGGGGAGCTGTTTTTT
>-|TRBJ2-7|-|13|TRBV12-3/TRBV12-4
CASSTKQGYEQYF
TGTGCCAGCAGTACCAAACAGGGCTACGAGCAGTACTTC
>few|TRBJ1-3|TRBD1|16|TRBV5-5
CASSLGLGQGGNTIYF
TGTGCCAGCAGCTTGGGTCTAGGACAGGGCGGTAACACCATATATTTT
>-|TRBJ2-3|-|16|TRBV12-3/TRBV12-4
CASREEGGPHTDTQYF
TGTGCCAGCCGTGAGGAGGGTGGGCCCCACACAGATACGCAGTATTTT
>-|TRBJ1-2|-|16|TRBV10-3
CAIREVDSTPNYGYTF
TGTGCCATCAGGGAGGTGGACAGCACTCCTAACTATGGCTACACCTTC
>many|TRBJ1-5|TRBD1|16|TRBV12-3/TRBV12-4
CASSLRTPGGHQPQHF
TGTGCCAGCAGTTTACGAACCCCAGGGGGCCATCAGCCCCAGCATTTT
>-|TRBJ2-7|TRBD2|15|TRBV20-1
CSARSGTSASYEQYF
TGCAGTGCTAGGTCAGGGACTAGCGCATCCTACGAGCAGTACTTC
>many|TRBJ1-1|TRBD1|13|TRBV11-1
CASSETGRTEAFF
TGTGCCAGCAGCGAGACAGGGCGCACTGAAGCTTTCTTT
>-|TRBJ1-1|-|13|TRBV24-1
CATMGQGGTEAFF
TGTGCCACCATGGGGCAGGGAGGGACTGAAGCTTTCTTT
>-|TRBJ2-7|-|14|TRBV10-2
CASYDGASTYEQYF
TGCGCCAGCTACGACGGGGCGTCTACCTACGAGCAGTACTTC
>-|TRBJ2-3|TRBD2|16|TRBV28
CASSSPGGRDTDTQYF
TGTGCCAGCAGCTCCCCAGGCGGGAGGGACACAGATACGCAGTATTTT
>-|TRBJ1-2|-|14|TRBV24-1
CAAIHPGQNYGYTF
TGTGCCGCAATTCATCCGGGACAAAACTATGGCTACACCTTC
>few|TRBJ2-5|-|13|TRBV20-1
CSAGRGMIETQYF
TGCAGTGCTGGCAGGGGTATGATTGAGACCCAGTACTTC
>-|TRBJ2-7|TRBD1|14|TRBV20-1
CSARHPNDRGEQYF
TGCAGTGCTCGACACCCGAATGACAGGGGCGAGCAGTACTTC
>once|TRBJ1-1|-|13|TRBV3-1
CASSEAWRGEAFF
TGTGCCAGCAGCGAGGCGTGGAGGGGAGAAGCTTTCTTT
>many|TRBJ2-3|-|14|TRBV6-4
CASSDSQETGTQYF
TGTGCCAGCAGTGACTCTCAGGAAACCGGTACGCAGTATTTT
>many|TRBJ1-1|-|13|TRBV29-1
CSVAKSTNTEAFF
TGCAGCGTTGCAAAGTCAACGAACACTGAAGCTTTCTTT
>-|TRBJ1-1|TRBD1|14|TRBV12-3/TRBV12-4
CASSFDRVSGEAFF
TGTGCCAGCAGTTTTGACAGGGTTTCGGGTGAAGCTTTCTTT
>few|TRBJ2-7|TRBD1|15|TRBV4-1
CASSQEGTEAYEQYF
TGCGCCAGCAGCCAAGAGGGGACAGAGGCCTACGAGCAGTACTTC
>-|TRBJ1-1|-|15|TRBV12-3/TRBV12-4
CASSLASGGLTEAFF
TGTGCCAGCAGTTTAGCCAGTGGGGGCCTAACTGAAGCTTTCTTT
>-|TRBJ1-4|-|15|TRBV20-1
CSAKEDTATNEKLFF
TGCAGTGCCAAAGAAGATACAGCAACTAATGAAAAACTGTTTTTT
>-|TRBJ2-1|TRBD2|15|TRBV11-2
CASSLRPAGIGEQFF
TGTGCCAGCAGCTTACGGCCAGCGGGAATTGGTGAGCAGTTCTTC
>few|TRBJ2-5|TRBD2|15|TRBV12-3/TRBV12-4
CASSFGLAGWETQYF
TGTGCCAGCAGTTTCGGACTAGCGGGGTGGGAGACCCAGTACTTC
>once|TRBJ2-1|TRBD2|11|TRBV7-6
CASSWGGEQFF
TGTGCCAGCAGCTGGGGGGGGGAGCAGTTCTTC
>few|TRBJ1-1|-|13|TRBV28
CASRRVVNTEAFF
TGTGCCAGCAGGCGCGTGGTGAACACTGAAGCTTTCTTT
>-|TRBJ1-2|-|15|TRBV6-5
CASSSTGGDNYGYTF
TGTGCCAGCAGTTCCACGGGGGGGGATAACTATGGCTACACCTTC
>-|TRBJ2-2|-|15|TRBV18
CASSQGAIPTGELFF
TGTGCCAGCTCACAAGGGGCTATACCCACCGGGGAGCTGTTTTTT
>-|TRBJ2-7|-|15|TRBV7-2
CASSLAKGLSYEQYF
TGTGCCAGCAGCTTAGCGAAGGGGCTCAGCTACGAGCAGTACTTC
>few|TRBJ2-5|-|15|TRBV10-3
CAISEGGGGQETQYF
TGTGCCATCAGTGAAGGAGGGGGTGGACAAGAGACCCAGTACTTC
>-|TRBJ2-4|-|16|TRBV5-1
CASSSTDSLAKNIQYF
TGCGCCAGCAGTTCTACAGACAGCCTAGCCAAAAACATTCAGTACTTC
>-|TRBJ2-7|-|13|TRBV12-3/TRBV12-4
CASNSDSRYEQYF
TGTGCCAGCAACTCGGACAGTCGTTACGAGCAGTACTTC
>-|TRBJ1-6|-|14|TRBV30
CAWKYRTVDSPLHF
TGTGCCTGGAAATATCGGACAGTGGATTCACCCCTCCACTTT
>-|TRBJ2-1|-|16|TRBV20-1
CSARVATSISYNEQFF
TGCAGTGCTAGAGTGGCGACCTCCATCTCCTACAATGAGCAGTTCTTC
>few|TRBJ1-5|-|15|TRBV10-3
CAISDGLGRGQPQHF
TGTGCCATCAGTGATGGTCTGGGAAGGGGTCAGCCCCAGCATTTT
>-|TRBJ2-3|TRBD2|14|TRBV12-3/TRBV12-4
CASNKGLAGDTQYF
TGTGCCAGCAATAAAGGACTAGCGGGAGATACGCAGTATTTT
>few|TRBJ1-1|-|14|TRBV28
CASRPMGLNTEAFF
TGTGCCAGCCGCCCGATGGGTCTGAACACTGAAGCTTTCTTT
>-|TRBJ2-1|TRBD1|16|TRBV5-6
CASSWGTGVHYNEQFF
TGTGCCAGCAGCTGGGGGACAGGGGTTCACTACAATGAGCAGTTCTTC
>many|TRBJ2-3|TRBD2|15|TRBV28
CASSLLAGDTDTQYF
TGTGCCAGCAGTCTACTAGCGGGAGACACAGATACGCAGTATTTT
>few|TRBJ1-4|-|13|TRBV4-3
CASSQDTNEKLFF
TGCGCCAGCAGCCAGGATACTAATGAAAAACTGTTTTTT
>few|TRBJ2-1|TRBD1|15|TRBV6-5
CASSYSEQGVREQFF
TGTGCCAGCAGTTACTCTGAACAGGGGGTCCGGGAGCAGTTCTTC